The 18 T cell receptor beta chains listed next were all sequenced from one sample in a study of cytomegalovirus exposure and HLA in healthy donors. A multiplex PCR was run with 60 Vbeta primers and 13 Jbeta primers. The table came from immunoSEQ multiplex PCR; TCRdb's copy has only in-frame clones and leaves some out. The sample records approximately 150,000 clones, 70% to 80% being singletons. Sample: PBMCs. The receptors come from a woman in her thirties or forties in good health and CMV-seronegative.

This rearrangement joins TRBV7-6 to TRBJ2-1; a possible D gene is TRBD2 (5 bases). CDR1 is SGHVS, CDR2 FNYEAQ, per germline. This CDR3 comprises 13 residues. V was shortened by 2 bases and J by 4 bases, with 6 bases between the two germline ends. The CDR3 is CASSLRGYNEQFF. CDR3 bases: TGTGCCAGCAGCTTACGAGGGTACAATGAGCAGTTCTTC.

A few counts support this clone. The V call is TRBV10-1, the J call TRBJ2-1, with 10 nucleotides matching TRBD2. V lost 2 bases and J lost 4; bases outside the gene matches: 2. This CDR3 has 15 amino acids. From germline, CDR1 is WNHNN and CDR2 SYGVQD (reference sequence). The CDR3, as DNA: TGCGCCAGCAGTGAGAGTAGCGGGGGGTACAATGAGCAGTTCTTC. This encodes CASSESSGGYNEQFF.

The J gene is TRBJ2-5, the V gene TRBV4-3, with TRBD2 matching over 14 bases. The CDR3 sequence is 19 residues long. CDR1 is LGHNA, CDR2 YSLEER, per germline. V shed 2 bases, J shed 5 bases, and the junction held 13 bases outside the gene matches. The CDR3 DNA reads TGCGCCAGCAGCCAATACCGCTGGACTAGCGGGAGGCCGGGGGAGACCCAGTACTTC. It is translated as CASSQYRWTSGRPGETQYF.

The chain combines TRBV7-3 with TRBJ2-7; 7 bases map to TRBD2. CDR1 is SGHTA and CDR2 is FQGTGA in the germline V gene. The CDR3 extends over 15 amino acids. After removal of 6 bases from V and 0 bases from J, the junction contained 8 bases not matched to a gene. DNA for the CDR3: TGTGCCAGCAGTTCAATGGGGGGGAACTCCTACGAGCAGTACTTC. Its translation: CASSSMGGNSYEQYF.

This chain's CDR3 is CASSYLRRDLLYNEQFF. As DNA, the CDR3 is TGTGCCAGCAGCTACCTCCGCCGGGACTTACTCTACAATGAGCAGTTCTTC. V usage is TRBV11-2 and J usage is TRBJ2-1; a weak D match, TRBD2 (6 bases). This CDR3 is built from 17 residues. V dropped 4 bases and J dropped 3 bases, with 19 bases sitting between them. Germline values: CDR1 SGHAT, CDR2 FQNNGV.

This clone was seen a few times. The chain is built from TRBV28 and TRBJ2-1, with D possibly TRBD2 on 6 matching bases. Per germline, CDR1 MDHEN and CDR2 SYDVKM. CDR3 length: 18 amino acids. Trimming left V 9 bases short and J 1 base short, with 25 bases between. CDR3 residues: CARRFVRGTPPSYNEQFF. CDR3 sequence (DNA): TGTGCCAGGAGATTTGTACGGGGGACCCCCCCTTCCTACAATGAGCAGTTCTTC. Supplemented by reference TRBV28 and TRBJ2-1, the full variable domain reads DVKVTQSSRYLVKRTGEKVFLECVQDMDHENMFWYRQDPGLGLRLIYFSYDVKMKEKGDIPEGYSVSREKKERFSLILESASTNQTSMYLCARRFVRGTPPSYNEQFFGPGTRLTVL.

The rearrangement joins TRBV9 to TRBJ2-7, with TRBD1 as a possible D gene (6 bases). V lost 3 bases and J 5 bases, leaving 12 bases between the germline ends. CDR3 length: 13 residues. CDR1 SGDLS and CDR2 YYNGEE come from the germline V gene. This CDR3 is CASSALQGHEQYF. CDR3 sequence (DNA): TGTGCCAGCAGCGCCCTACAGGGCCACGAGCAGTACTTC.

The rearrangement uses TRBV2 and TRBJ1-1; D not resolved. In germline, CDR1 is SNHLY, CDR2 FYNNEI. This CDR3 region has 12 residues. With 7 bases removed from V and 11 bases from J, the gap between germline ends came to 17 bases. The CDR3 reads CASKSLNSGAFF. The CDR3 DNA follows: TGTGCCAGCAAATCTCTAAACTCGGGGGCTTTCTTT.

This clone was counted only a few times. The V call is TRBV7-2, the J call TRBJ1-1; 7 positions agree with TRBD1. The CDR3 runs 15 residues. From germline, CDR1 is SGHTA and CDR2 FQGNSA. The trim removed 4 bases at V and 3 bases at J, leaving 8 bases unmatched. The CDR3 protein is CASSYRGVRDTEAFF. CDR3 coding DNA: TGTGCCAGCAGCTACAGGGGAGTTAGAGACACTGAAGCTTTCTTT.

This rearrangement joins TRBV9 to TRBJ2-7; no clear D gene. Looked up from germline, CDR1 is SGDLS and CDR2 is YYNGEE. The CDR3 has 14 amino acids. V shed 4 bases and J shed 2 bases, with 13 bases lying between them. As DNA, the CDR3 is TGTGCCAGCAGCCAGTTTGTTGACACCTACGAGCAGTACTTC. Amino acid sequence: CASSQFVDTYEQYF.

V gene TRBV5-4 combines with J gene TRBJ1-4; 7 bases fit TRBD1. Germline values: CDR1 SGHNT, CDR2 YYREEE (reference sequence). The ends lost 4 bases at V and 4 bases at J; junction bases unmatched: 4. The CDR3 consists of 14 residues. As DNA, the CDR3 is TGTGCCAGCAGCCTCCAGGGGGTTAATGAAAAACTGTTTTTT. Its protein product is CASSLQGVNEKLFF.

The V call is TRBV4-3, the J call TRBJ2-1; 12 nucleotides align to TRBD2. V dropped 4 bases and J dropped 8; count of bases not matched to a gene: 21. Germline loops: CDR1 LGHNA, CDR2 YSLEER. CDR3 size: 20 residues. DNA of the CDR3: TGCGCCAGCAGCCCCTCCGAGTCCGGGACTAGCGGGTGGGTAGGCGATGAGCAGTTCTTC. Translation gives CASSPSESGTSGWVGDEQFF.

The chain is built from TRBV9 and TRBJ2-1; 7 bases agree with TRBD2. CDR1 and CDR2 (germline): SGDLS, YYNGEE. The CDR3 has 14 amino acids. V dropped 2 bases and J dropped 5; count of bases not matched to a gene: 4. The CDR3 bases are TGTGCCAGCAGCGTCGGACTAGGAAACAATGAGCAGTTCTTC. Translation gives CASSVGLGNNEQFF.

CDR3: CASSLVTGTYEQYF. CDR3 bases: TGTGCCAGCAGCTTAGTAACAGGGACCTACGAGCAGTACTTC. The J gene is TRBJ2-7, the V gene TRBV7-6; D is perhaps TRBD1 (6 bases). CDR1 and CDR2 from the germline V gene are SGHVS and FNYEAQ. The length of the CDR3 is 14 residues. Between the trimmed V and J ends, which lost 1 base and 2 bases, there was a span of 9 bases.

The chain uses TRBV6-5 and TRBJ1-1; D is undetermined. V was pared by 7 bases and J by 1 base, with 4 bases between. Germline V gene data show CDR1 as MNHEY and CDR2 as SVGAGI. CDR3 length equals 11 residues. The CDR3: CASTGNTEAFF. CDR3 DNA sequence: TGTGCCAGCACGGGGAACACTGAAGCTTTCTTT.

This chain joins TRBV28 and TRBJ2-3; 10 positions match TRBD2. This CDR3 comprises 16 residues. The ends lost 5 bases at V and 2 bases at J; junction bases unmatched: 7. Germline CDR1 is MDHEN and CDR2 is SYDVKM. CDR3 region: CASSGILAGITDTQYF. As DNA, the CDR3 is TGTGCCAGCAGTGGTATACTAGCGGGGATCACAGATACGCAGTATTTT.

The V and J genes are TRBV6-1 and TRBJ1-5; D is undetermined. With 5 bases removed from V and 10 bases from J, the gap between germline ends came to 9 bases. The CDR3 sequence is 11 residues long. Germline CDR1 is MNHNS and CDR2 is SASEGT. The DNA of the CDR3 is TGTGCCAGCAGTACACGTTCTCCCCAGCATTTT. Amino acids: CASSTRSPQHF.

The chain employs TRBV18 and TRBJ1-1, with D perhaps TRBD1 (5 bases). The V gene lost 6 bases and the J gene lost 5 bases, with 22 bases spanning the gap. This CDR3 has 16 residues. Germline V lookup: CDR1 KGHSH, CDR2 LQKENI. The CDR3 DNA follows: TGTGCCAGCTCCGCACGGGTCATTACGGAGGGGACTGAAGCTTTCTTT. Residues: CASSARVITEGTEAFF.